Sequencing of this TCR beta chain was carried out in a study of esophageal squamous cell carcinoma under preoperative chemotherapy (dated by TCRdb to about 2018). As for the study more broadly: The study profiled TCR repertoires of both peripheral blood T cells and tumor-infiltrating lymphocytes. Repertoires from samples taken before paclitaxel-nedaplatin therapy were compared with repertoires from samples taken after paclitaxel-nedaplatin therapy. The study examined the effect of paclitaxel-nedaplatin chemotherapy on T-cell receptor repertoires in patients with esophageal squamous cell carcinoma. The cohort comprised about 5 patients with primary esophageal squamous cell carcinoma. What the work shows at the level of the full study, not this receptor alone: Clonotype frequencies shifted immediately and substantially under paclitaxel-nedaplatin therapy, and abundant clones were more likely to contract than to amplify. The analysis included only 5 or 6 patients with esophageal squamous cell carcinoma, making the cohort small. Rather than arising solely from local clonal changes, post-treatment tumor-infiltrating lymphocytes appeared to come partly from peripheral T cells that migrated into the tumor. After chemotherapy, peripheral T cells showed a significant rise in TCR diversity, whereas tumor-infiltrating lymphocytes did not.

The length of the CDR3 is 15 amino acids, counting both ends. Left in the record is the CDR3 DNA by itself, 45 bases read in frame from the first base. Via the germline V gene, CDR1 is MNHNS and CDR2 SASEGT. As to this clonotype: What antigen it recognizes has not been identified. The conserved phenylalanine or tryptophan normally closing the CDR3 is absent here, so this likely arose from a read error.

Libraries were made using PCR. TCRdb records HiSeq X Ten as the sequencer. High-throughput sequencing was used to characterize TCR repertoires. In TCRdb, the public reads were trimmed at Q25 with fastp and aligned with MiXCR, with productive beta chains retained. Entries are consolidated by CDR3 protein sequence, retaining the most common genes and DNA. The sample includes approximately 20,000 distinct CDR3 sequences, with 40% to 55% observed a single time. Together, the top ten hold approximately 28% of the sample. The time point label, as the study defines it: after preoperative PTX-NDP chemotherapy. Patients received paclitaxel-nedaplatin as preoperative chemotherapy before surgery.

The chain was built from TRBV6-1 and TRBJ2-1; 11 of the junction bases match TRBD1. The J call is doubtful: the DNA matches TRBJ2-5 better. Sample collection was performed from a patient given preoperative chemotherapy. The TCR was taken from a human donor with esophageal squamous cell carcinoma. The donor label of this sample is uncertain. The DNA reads TGTGCCAGCAGAGAGGGACAGGGGGAGGCGGAGACCCAGTACTCC. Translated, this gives CASREGQGEAETQYS.